Listed here is a single T cell receptor beta chain. The sample comes from a study of OX40 agonist ivuxolimab in advanced cancers. Whole-study context: Cohort: around 79% men, mean age around 61, aged roughly 20 to 79.

TCRdb's copy holds only in-frame clones and misses some; the assay was immunoSEQ multiplex PCR. The sample includes about 44,000 clones, approximately 84% of them seen just once. Patients were ineligible given autoimmune disease history or systemic immunosuppression. Researchers took blood at baseline, on cycle 4 day 1, and on cycle 7 day 1. The TCR originated in an adult with an advanced solid tumor such as melanoma, head and neck, liver or kidney cancer. Sample: CD4+ or CD8+ T cells sorted from blood, taken in a trial of the OX40 agonist ivuxolimab.

The CDR3 region is CASRSFHREDTIYF. The CDR3 DNA follows: TGTGCCAGCCGATCGTTCCACAGGGAGGACACCATATATTTT. The chain employs TRBV6-1 and TRBJ1-3; possible D gene TRBD1, 6 bases. Germline assignment: CDR1 MNHNS and CDR2 SASEGT. The CDR3 totals 14 residues. V shed 8 bases and J shed 8 bases, with 19 bases lying between them.